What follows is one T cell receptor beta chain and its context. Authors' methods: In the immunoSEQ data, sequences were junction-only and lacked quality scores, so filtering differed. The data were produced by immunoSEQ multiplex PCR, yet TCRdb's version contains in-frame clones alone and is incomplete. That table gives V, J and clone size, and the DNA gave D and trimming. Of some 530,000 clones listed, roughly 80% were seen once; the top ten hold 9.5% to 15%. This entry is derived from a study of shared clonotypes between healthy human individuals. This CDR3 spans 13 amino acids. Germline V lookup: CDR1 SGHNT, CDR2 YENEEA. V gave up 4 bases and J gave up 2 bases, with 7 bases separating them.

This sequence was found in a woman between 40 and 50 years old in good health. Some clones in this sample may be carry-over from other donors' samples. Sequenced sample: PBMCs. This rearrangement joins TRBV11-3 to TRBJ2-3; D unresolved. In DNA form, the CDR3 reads TGTGCCAGCAGCTCCCCTAACACAGATACGCAGTATTTT. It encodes CASSSPNTDTQYF.